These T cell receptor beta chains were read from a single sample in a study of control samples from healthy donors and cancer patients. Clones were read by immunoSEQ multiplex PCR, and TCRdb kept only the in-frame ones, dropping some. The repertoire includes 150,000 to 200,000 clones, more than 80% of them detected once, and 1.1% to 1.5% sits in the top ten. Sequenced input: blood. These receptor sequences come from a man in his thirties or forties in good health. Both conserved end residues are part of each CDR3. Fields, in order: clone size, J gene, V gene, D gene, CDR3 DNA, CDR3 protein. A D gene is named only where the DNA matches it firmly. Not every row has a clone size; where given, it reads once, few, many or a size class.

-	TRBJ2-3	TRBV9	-	TGTGCCAGCAGCGTAGAAGGAGGGGGCGGGGGGTCCACAGATACGCAGTATTTT	CASSVEGGGGGSTDTQYF
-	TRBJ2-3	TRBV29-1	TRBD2	TGCAGCGTTGAAGATCGGGGACTAGCGACAGATACGCAGTATTTT	CSVEDRGLATDTQYF
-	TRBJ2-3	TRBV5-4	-	TGTGCCAGCAGCATTAGACTCGTCACAGATACGCAGTATTTT	CASSIRLVTDTQYF
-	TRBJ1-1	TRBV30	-	TGTGCCTGGAGTGTACTAGGGGCCACTGAAGCTTTCTTT	CAWSVLGATEAFF
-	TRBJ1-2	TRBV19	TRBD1	TGTGCCAGTAGCCGGGACAGGGTGTATGGCTACACCTTC	CASSRDRVYGYTF
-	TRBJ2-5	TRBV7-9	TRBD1	TGTGCCAGCAGCTCGGCTGGACAGGGTGTTTTTTCCCAGTACTTC	CASSSAGQGVFSQYF
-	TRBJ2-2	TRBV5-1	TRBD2	TGCGCCAGCAGCTTGCGGCAGGGTAGCGGGGAGCCGTTTTTT	CASSLRQGSGEPFF
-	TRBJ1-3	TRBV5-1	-	TGCGCCAGCAGCGAGGGAGCGCTGGGCTCTGGAAACACCATATATTTT	CASSEGALGSGNTIYF
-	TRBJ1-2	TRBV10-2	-	TGCGCCAGCAGTGTAATACAGGCGGATGGCTACACCTTC	CASSVIQADGYTF
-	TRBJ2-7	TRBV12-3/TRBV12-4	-	TGTGCCAGCAGTTTGATTTACGAGCAGTACTTC	CASSLIYEQYF
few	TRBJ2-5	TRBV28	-	TGTGCCAGCAGTTTACGTGGGGGCGTCGAAGAGACCCAGTACTTC	CASSLRGGVEETQYF
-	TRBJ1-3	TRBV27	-	TGTGCCAGCAGGGCAGGCATTGCGTCTCATGGAAACACCATATATTTT	CASRAGIASHGNTIYF
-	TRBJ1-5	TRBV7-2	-	TGTGCCAGCAGCATCCAGGGTGGGAGGCATTTT	CASSIQGGRHF
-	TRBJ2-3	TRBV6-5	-	TGTGCCAGCGTGTCTAGCGGCACAGATACGCAGTATTTT	CASVSSGTDTQYF
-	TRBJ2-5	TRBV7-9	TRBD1	TGTGCCAGCAGCGACAGGGGGGTTGGCCAAGAGACCCAGTACTTC	CASSDRGVGQETQYF
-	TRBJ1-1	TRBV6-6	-	TGTGCCAGCACAGCGAACACTGAAGCTTTCTTT	CASTANTEAFF
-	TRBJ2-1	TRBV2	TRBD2	TGTGCCAACCAGGGACTAGGGACCTACAATGAGCAGTTCTTC	CANQGLGTYNEQFF
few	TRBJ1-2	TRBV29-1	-	TGCAGCGTTGGAGGGTATGGCTACACCTTC	CSVGGYGYTF
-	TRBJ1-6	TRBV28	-	TGTGCCAGCAGTCTGGACACCTATAATTCACCCCTCCACTTT	CASSLDTYNSPLHF
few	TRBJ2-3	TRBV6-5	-	TGTGCCAGCAGTTACTCAGACAGGCGAGATACGCAGTATTTT	CASSYSDRRDTQYF
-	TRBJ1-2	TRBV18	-	TGTGCCAGCTCACCGGGGCCAGAGCCTAACTATGGCTACACCTTC	CASSPGPEPNYGYTF
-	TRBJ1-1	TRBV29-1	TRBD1	TGCAGCGTTGAAGGGACAGGCAGTTTCTTT	CSVEGTGSFF
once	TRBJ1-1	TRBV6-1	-	TGTGCCAGCAGTGAAGGCCTGCTGCCGAGAACTGAAGCTTTCTTT	CASSEGLLPRTEAFF
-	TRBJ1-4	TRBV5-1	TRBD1	TGCGCCAGCAGCTCAACAGGGGCAACTAATGAAAAACTGTTTTTT	CASSSTGATNEKLFF
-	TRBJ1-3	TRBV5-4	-	TGTGCCAGCAGCTTGGCTAGGGGCGAGGCTGGAAACACCATATATTTT	CASSLARGEAGNTIYF
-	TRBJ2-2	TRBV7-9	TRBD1	TGTGCCAGCAGCTTAAGACAGGGCGGTACCGGGGAGCTGTTTTTT	CASSLRQGGTGELFF
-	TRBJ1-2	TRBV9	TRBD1	TGTGCCAGCGGATTAGGGACAGGGTTTAACTATGGCTACACCTTC	CASGLGTGFNYGYTF
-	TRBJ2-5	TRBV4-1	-	TGCGCCAGCAGCCCGCATCGGGGCCAAGAGACCCAGTACTTC	CASSPHRGQETQYF
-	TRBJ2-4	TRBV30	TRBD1	TGTGCCTGGAGTGTCGAGAGGGGGCGTTCCAAAAACATTCAGTACTTC	CAWSVERGRSKNIQYF
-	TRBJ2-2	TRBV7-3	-	TGTGCCAGCAGCCCCCAGGGCGGAAACACCGGGGAGCTGTTTTTT	CASSPQGGNTGELFF
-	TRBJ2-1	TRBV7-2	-	TGTGCCAGCAGTAGGACAGAGTATTGGTACAATGAGCAGTTCTTC	CASSRTEYWYNEQFF
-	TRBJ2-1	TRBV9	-	TGTGCCAGCAGCGTCGGACAATCGGGCAATGAGCAGTTCTTC	CASSVGQSGNEQFF
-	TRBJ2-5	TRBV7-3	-	TGTGCCAGCAGCGCGTCTGACAGGTCACAGGAGACCCAGTACTTC	CASSASDRSQETQYF
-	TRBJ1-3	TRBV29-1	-	TGCAGCGTCCTAGCTGGGGGAGGTGGAAACACCATATATTTT	CSVLAGGGGNTIYF
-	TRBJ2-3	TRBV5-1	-	TGCGCCAGCAGCTGGGGGGGCGGCGGATTCACAGATACGCAGTATTTT	CASSWGGGGFTDTQYF
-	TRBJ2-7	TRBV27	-	TGTGCCAGCAGTTTTAGCGGCAGTATCTCCTACGAGCAGTACTTC	CASSFSGSISYEQYF
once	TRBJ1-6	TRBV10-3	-	TGTGCCATCAGTGAGTCGACGGTCAGGGTGAATTCACCCCTCCACTTT	CAISESTVRVNSPLHF